Below, 6 T cell receptor beta chains from the same sample are listed, as sequenced in a study of regulatory T cells in long-lasting Graves disease. As to time point: newly diagnosed GD, antithyroid drugs for less than 3 months. PBMC-derived RNA was used for the TCR library. Researchers made TCR beta libraries by using iRepertoire HTBI primers and running Arm-PCR on CDR3 regions. TCRdb re-called the multiplex PCR reads with MiXCR, one entry per CDR3 protein. The sample holds approximately 540,000 distinct CDR3 sequences, about 11% seen once. These data were also filed under a second study, of T cells in Graves' hyperthyroidism and ophthalmopathy.

The specimen was peripheral blood mononuclear cells (PBMCs), collected at new diagnosis, from a patient treated with antithyroid drugs. Receptors originate from a woman in her 30s with Graves disease.

This clonotype has ten or more counts. This rearrangement joins TRBV15 to TRBJ1-6; tentatively, D is TRBD1 (6 bases). Germline V gene sequence: CDR1 LNHNV, CDR2 YYDKDF (reference sequence). This CDR3 spans 12 amino acids. Trimming took off 8 bases at V and 5 bases at J, with 7 bases between the two ends. CDR3 residues: CATRQDNSPLHF. The CDR3 region has the DNA TGTGCCACCCGACAGGATAATTCACCCCTCCACTTT.

The rearrangement links TRBV27 to TRBJ1-2; TRBD1 matches 8 bases. The CDR3 is made up of 14 amino acids. Germline assignment: CDR1 MNHEY and CDR2 SMNVEV (reference sequence). V shed 2 bases, J shed 7 bases, and the junction held 6 bases outside the gene matches. CDR3 amino acids: CASSLQGAPGGYTF. The CDR3 DNA follows: TGTGCCAGCAGTTTACAGGGGGCGCCGGGTGGCTACACCTTC.

The chain recombines TRBV7-9 with TRBJ2-3; 8 bases match TRBD1. The CDR3 contains 13 residues. The V and J ends lost 11 bases and 4 bases, in that order; junction bases with no gene match: 8. Germline values: CDR1 SEHNR, CDR2 FQNEAQ (reference sequence). CDR3 residues: CAHSGGEPDTQYF. For the CDR3, the DNA is TGTGCCCACTCAGGGGGCGAACCAGATACGCAGTATTTT.

This clonotype was seen many times. V and J are TRBV6-1 and TRBJ2-7; 8 nucleotides agree with TRBD1. Germline CDR1 is MNHNS and CDR2 is SASEGT. The V segment lost 6 bases and the J segment 2 bases; nucleotides outside the gene matches: 6. The CDR3 is 14 residues long. For the CDR3, the DNA is TGTGCCAGCAGGGAGGGGACAGGTACCTACGAGCAGTACTTC. Translation: CASREGTGTYEQYF.

This clonotype appeared many times. This chain joins TRBV10-3 and TRBJ2-7; 9 bases agree with TRBD2. This CDR3 contains 13 residues. Looked up from germline, CDR1 is ENHRY and CDR2 is SYGVKD. Trimming cost V 6 bases and J 9 bases; bases outside gene matches: 9. The CDR3 nucleotides read TGTGCCATCAGCGAGCGGGAGGAAGCTTGGCAGTACTTC. Translated, it gives CAISEREEAWQYF.

Ten or more counts support this clonotype. The chain joins TRBV20-1 to TRBJ1-5, with a possible D match to TRBD1 (5 bases). This CDR3 contains 12 residues. The ends were cut back, 0 bases at V and 14 bases at J, with 14 bases in the middle. CDR1 DFQATT and CDR2 SNEGSKA come from the germline V gene (reference sequence). Here the CDR3 reads CSARDMTETEHF. CDR3 DNA: TGCAGTGCTAGAGATATGACAGAAACAGAGCATTTT.